The subject of this entry is one T cell receptor beta chain. Data came from immunoSEQ multiplex PCR; TCRdb stores just in-frame clones and leaves some out. The data show just under 550,000 clones, 75% to 85% seen once. The data are from a study of shared T cell receptors in the human thymus. The CDR3 is 10 residues long. Germline loops: CDR1 SGDLS, CDR2 YYNGEE. Trimming took off 10 bases at V and 4 bases at J, with 9 bases between the two ends. This sample was also put to use in a study of human thymus T cells. Per that paper: The donors were infants in Finland with congenital heart defects, otherwise immunologically healthy. During corrective heart surgery, resections were taken, and the thymus tissue came from them. The related literature has documented a marked overlap of thymic repertoires among unrelated individuals.

The receptor was derived from a boy in the first two years of life with a congenital heart defect. The sequencing sample was made of thymocytes. The rearrangement joins TRBV9 to TRBJ2-7; D is undetermined. This CDR3 reads CAELLYEQYF. Written as DNA, the CDR3 is TGTGCCGAGTTACTTTACGAGCAGTACTTC.